A single TCR beta chain is shown here with its context. This specimen belongs to a study of OX40 agonist ivuxolimab in advanced cancers. Study background: Two patients with cutaneous melanoma and one with hepatocellular carcinoma, three in total, showed partial responses.

V was pared by 3 bases and J by 5 bases, with 5 bases of the junction left unmatched. The CDR3 spans 15 residues. Germline lookup yields CDR1 SGHNT and CDR2 YENEEA. This table comes from immunoSEQ multiplex PCR, and its TCRdb copy is limited to in-frame clones, with some not included. Found here are more than 80,000 clones, 85% to 90% of them singletons; the top ten hold around 1.5%. V and J are TRBV11-3 and TRBJ2-2; 8 bases align to TRBD2. The receptor was derived from an adult with an advanced solid tumor such as melanoma, head and neck, liver or kidney cancer. This material consisted of CD4+ or CD8+ T cells sorted from blood, taken in a trial of the OX40 agonist ivuxolimab. CDR3 amino acids: CASSLRGGGTGELFF. The DNA for the CDR3 is TGTGCCAGCAGCTTGCGAGGCGGGGGGACCGGGGAGCTGTTTTTT.